The source of this TCR beta chain is a study of T cell responses to AZD1222 COVID-19 vaccine. Study overall: Pooled samples include second doses given at about 4 or 12 weeks. Points from the study as a whole: Reportedly, nearly half of unique spike TCRs recognized epitopes outside B.1.351/B.1.1.7 mutations. Spike regions recognized by vaccine-associated CD4 TCRs spanned the protein, led by 160-218 and 743-854.

This CDR3 comprises 15 residues. The V gene's germline CDR1 is SGDLS and CDR2 YYNGEE. Unmatched junction bases numbered 6, after V lost 3 bases and J lost 1 base. Clones were sequenced by immunoSEQ multiplex PCR, and TCRdb holds only the in-frame ones, with some missing. In the table there are just under 85,000 clones, 85% to 90% of which are singletons. This clone was counted only a few times. The target antigen is unknown. Sample: peripheral blood, taken on day 0 of AZD1222 vaccination. This rearrangement joins TRBV9 to TRBJ1-2; TRBD1 matches 7 bases. The clonotype originates from an adult in good health. CDR3 DNA sequence: TGTGCCAGCAGCGCACGGGACAGCTTTAACTATGGCTACACCTTC. This translates into CASSARDSFNYGYTF.